This T cell receptor (beta chain) derives from a study of cytomegalovirus exposure and HLA in healthy donors. Looked up from germline, CDR1 is MDHEN and CDR2 is SYDVKM. CDR3 length: 15 amino acids. V gave up 2 bases and J gave up 3 bases; unmatched junction bases: 3. Comments on this clone: Its antigen is unidentified.

The PCR had 60 Vbeta and 13 Jbeta primers. Only in-frame clones appear in the TCRdb table, and some are missing; sequencing was by immunoSEQ multiplex PCR. Its listing shows 49,000 or so clones. Every donor was a healthy person donating bone marrow. Study-level findings and limits: Apparent HLA restriction characterized most CMV-associated TCR beta chains in a later analysis.

The receptor was isolated from a man aged 35 to 55 in good health and CMV-seropositive. The chain joins TRBV28 to TRBJ1-1; TRBD1 matches at 10 bases. What was sequenced was PBMCs. CDR3: CASSLRDRGYTEAFF. CDR3 coding DNA: TGTGCCAGCAGTTTAAGGGACAGGGGCTACACTGAAGCTTTCTTT.